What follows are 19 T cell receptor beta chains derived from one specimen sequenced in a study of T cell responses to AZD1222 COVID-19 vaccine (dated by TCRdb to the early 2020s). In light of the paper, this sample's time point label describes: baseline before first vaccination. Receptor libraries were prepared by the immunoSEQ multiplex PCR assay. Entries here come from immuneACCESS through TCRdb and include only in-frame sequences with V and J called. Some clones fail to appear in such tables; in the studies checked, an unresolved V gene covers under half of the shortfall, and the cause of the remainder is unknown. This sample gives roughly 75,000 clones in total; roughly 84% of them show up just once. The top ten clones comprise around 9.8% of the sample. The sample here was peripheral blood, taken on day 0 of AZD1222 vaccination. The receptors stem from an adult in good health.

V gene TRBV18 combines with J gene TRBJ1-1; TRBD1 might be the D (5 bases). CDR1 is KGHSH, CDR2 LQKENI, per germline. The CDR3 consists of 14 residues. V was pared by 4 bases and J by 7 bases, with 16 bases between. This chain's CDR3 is CASSRTGPGDEAFF. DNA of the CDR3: TGTGCCAGCTCACGAACAGGACCCGGCGATGAAGCTTTCTTT.

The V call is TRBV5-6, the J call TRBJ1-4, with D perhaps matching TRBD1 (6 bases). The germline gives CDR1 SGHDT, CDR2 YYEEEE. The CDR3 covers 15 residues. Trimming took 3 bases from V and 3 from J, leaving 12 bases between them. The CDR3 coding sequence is TGTGCCAGCAGCTGGAGGGGGGATCCTAATGAAAAACTGTTTTTT. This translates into CASSWRGDPNEKLFF.

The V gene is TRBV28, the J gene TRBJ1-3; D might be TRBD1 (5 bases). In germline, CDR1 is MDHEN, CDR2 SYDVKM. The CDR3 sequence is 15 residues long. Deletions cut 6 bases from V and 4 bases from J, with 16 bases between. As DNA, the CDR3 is TGTGCCAGCAGGACAGCGGGGTTGGAAGGAAACACCATATATTTT. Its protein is CASRTAGLEGNTIYF.

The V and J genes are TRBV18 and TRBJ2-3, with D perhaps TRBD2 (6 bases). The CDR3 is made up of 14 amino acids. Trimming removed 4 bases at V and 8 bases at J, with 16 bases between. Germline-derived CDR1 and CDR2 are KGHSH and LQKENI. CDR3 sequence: CASSRDVEGGTQYF. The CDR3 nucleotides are TGTGCCAGCTCACGGGACGTGGAGGGAGGTACGCAGTATTTT.

The CDR3 sequence: CASSIGSSGNTIYF. CDR3 nucleotides: TGTGCCAGTAGTATTGGCAGCTCTGGAAACACCATATATTTT. The rearrangement joins TRBV19 to TRBJ1-3, with D unclear. Between the trimmed V and J ends, which lost 3 bases and 0 bases, there was a span of 6 bases. Per germline, CDR1 LNHDA and CDR2 SQIVND (reference sequence). The CDR3 is made up of 14 amino acids.

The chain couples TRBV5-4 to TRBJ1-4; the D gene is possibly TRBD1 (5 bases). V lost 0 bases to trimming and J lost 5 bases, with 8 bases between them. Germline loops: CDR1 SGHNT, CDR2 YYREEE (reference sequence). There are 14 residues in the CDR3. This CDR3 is CASSLVGPNEKLFF. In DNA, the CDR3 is TGTGCCAGCAGCTTGGTGGGACCCAATGAAAAACTGTTTTTT.

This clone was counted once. This CDR3 reads CASSQGMNTEAFF. CDR3 DNA sequence: TGTGCCAGTAGTCAGGGGATGAACACTGAAGCTTTCTTT. This rearrangement joins TRBV19 to TRBJ1-1; D may be TRBD1 (6 bases). The germline gives CDR1 LNHDA, CDR2 SQIVND (reference sequence). The CDR3 sequence is 13 residues long. V lost 5 bases to trimming and J lost 0 bases, with 7 bases between them.

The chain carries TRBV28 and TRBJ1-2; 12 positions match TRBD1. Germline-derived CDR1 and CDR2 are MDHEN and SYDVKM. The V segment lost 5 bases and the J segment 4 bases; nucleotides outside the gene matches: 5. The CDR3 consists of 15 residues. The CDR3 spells CASSTGTGGIYGYTF. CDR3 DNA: TGTGCCAGCAGTACTGGGACAGGGGGCATCTATGGCTACACCTTC.

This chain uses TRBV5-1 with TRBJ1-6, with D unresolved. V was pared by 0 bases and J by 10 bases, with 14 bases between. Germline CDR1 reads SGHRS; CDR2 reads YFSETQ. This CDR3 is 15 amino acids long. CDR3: CASSLGQLKGSPLHF. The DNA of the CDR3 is TGCGCCAGCAGCTTGGGTCAGCTTAAGGGATCACCCCTCCACTTT.

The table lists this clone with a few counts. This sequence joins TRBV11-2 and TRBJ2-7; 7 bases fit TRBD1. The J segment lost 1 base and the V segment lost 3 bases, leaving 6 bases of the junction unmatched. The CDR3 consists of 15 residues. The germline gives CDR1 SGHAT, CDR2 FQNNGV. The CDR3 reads CASSFLRTGSYEQYF. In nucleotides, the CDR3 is TGTGCCAGCAGCTTTCTTAGGACAGGTTCCTACGAGCAGTACTTC.

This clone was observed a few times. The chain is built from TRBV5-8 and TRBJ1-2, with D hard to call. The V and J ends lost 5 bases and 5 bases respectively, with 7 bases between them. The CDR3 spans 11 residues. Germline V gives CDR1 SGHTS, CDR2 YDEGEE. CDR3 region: CASSFQYGYTF. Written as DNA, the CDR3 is TGTGCCAGCAGTTTCCAGTATGGCTACACCTTC.

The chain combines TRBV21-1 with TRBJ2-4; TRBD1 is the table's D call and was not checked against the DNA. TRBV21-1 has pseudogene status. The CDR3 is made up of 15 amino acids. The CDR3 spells CASSKAQGVPNIQYF. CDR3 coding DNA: TGTGCCAGCAGCAAAGCCCAAGGGGTCCCAAACATTCAGTACTTC.

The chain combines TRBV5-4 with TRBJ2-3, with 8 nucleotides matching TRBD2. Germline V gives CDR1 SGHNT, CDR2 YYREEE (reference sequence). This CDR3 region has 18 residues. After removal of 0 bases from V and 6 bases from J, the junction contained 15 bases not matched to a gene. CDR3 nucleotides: TGTGCCAGCAGCTTGGGTGGCGGGGGGACCCGTTTGATTGATACGCAGTATTTT. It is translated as CASSLGGGGTRLIDTQYF.

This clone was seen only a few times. CDR3 amino acids: CASSQSRGSYEQYF. CDR3 in DNA: TGTGCCAGCAGCCAATCTCGGGGCTCCTACGAGCAGTACTTC. V is TRBV3-1 (or the pseudogene TRBV3-2) and J is TRBJ2-7, with D perhaps TRBD2 (5 bases). Germline CDR1 and CDR2: LGHDT and YNNKEL (reference sequence). The germline V and J ends were trimmed by 2 bases and 0 bases, with 8 bases remaining between them. The CDR3 is made up of 14 amino acids.

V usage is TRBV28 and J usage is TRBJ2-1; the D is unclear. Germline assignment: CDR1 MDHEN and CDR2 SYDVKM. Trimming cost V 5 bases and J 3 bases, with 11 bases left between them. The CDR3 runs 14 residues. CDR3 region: CASSVQALYNEQFF. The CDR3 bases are TGTGCCAGCAGTGTGCAGGCACTCTACAATGAGCAGTTCTTC.

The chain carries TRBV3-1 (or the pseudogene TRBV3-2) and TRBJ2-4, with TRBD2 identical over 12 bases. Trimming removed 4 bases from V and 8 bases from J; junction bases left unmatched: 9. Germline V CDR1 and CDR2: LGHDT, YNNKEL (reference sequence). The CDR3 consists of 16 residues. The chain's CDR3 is CASSPPASGGVDIQYF. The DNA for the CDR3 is TGTGCCAGCAGCCCGCCGGCTAGCGGGGGGGTGGACATTCAGTACTTC.

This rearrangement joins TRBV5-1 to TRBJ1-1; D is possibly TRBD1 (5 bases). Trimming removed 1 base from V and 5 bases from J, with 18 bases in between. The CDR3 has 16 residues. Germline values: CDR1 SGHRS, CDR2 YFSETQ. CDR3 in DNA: TGCGCCAGCAGCTTGTATCAGAGGGACGATGGAACTGAAGCTTTCTTT. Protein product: CASSLYQRDDGTEAFF.

CDR3 sequence reads: CASSHGKGDLETQYF. In DNA, the CDR3 is TGTGCCAGCAGCCACGGGAAGGGCGATTTAGAGACCCAGTACTTC. The V gene is TRBV4-2, the J gene TRBJ2-5, with D possibly TRBD2 on 5 matching bases. The CDR3 has 15 amino acids. Trimming pared 3 bases from V and 4 bases from J, leaving 15 bases between. The germline V gene encodes CDR1 LGHNA and CDR2 YNFKEQ.

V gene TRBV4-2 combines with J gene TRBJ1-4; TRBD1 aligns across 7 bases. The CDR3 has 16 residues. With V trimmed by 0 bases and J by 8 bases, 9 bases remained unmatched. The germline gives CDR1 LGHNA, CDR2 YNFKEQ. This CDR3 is CASSQEYSGGREKLFF. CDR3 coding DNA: TGTGCCAGCAGCCAAGAATATTCAGGGGGACGGGAAAAACTGTTTTTT.